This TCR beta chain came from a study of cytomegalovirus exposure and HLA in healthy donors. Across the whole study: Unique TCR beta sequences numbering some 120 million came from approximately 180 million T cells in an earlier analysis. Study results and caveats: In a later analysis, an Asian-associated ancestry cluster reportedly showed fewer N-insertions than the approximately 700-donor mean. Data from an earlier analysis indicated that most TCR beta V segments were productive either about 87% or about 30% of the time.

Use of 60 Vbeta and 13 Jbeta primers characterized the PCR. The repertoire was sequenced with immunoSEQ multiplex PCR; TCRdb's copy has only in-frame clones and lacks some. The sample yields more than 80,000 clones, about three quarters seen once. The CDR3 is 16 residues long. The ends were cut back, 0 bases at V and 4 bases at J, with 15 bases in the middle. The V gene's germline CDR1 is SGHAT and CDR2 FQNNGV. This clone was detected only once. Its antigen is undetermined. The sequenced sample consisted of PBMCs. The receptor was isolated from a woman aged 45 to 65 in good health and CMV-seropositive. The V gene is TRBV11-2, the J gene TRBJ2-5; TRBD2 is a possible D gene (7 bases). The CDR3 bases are TGTGCCAGCAGCTTAGATGAGGGGGGGGGCGGAGAGACCCAGTACTTC. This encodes CASSLDEGGGGETQYF.